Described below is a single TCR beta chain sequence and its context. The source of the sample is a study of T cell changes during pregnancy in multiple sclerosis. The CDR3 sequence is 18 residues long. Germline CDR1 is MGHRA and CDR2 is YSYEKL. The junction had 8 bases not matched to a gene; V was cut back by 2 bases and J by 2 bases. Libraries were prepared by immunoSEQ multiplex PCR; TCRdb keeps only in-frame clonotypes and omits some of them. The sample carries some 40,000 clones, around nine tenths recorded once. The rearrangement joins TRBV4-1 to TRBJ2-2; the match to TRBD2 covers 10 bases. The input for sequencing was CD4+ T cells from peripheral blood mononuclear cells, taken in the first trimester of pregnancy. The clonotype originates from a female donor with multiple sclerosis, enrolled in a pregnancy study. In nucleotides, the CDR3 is TGCGCCAGCAGCCAAACGAGGACTAGCGGAAAAAACACCGGGGAGCTGTTTTTT. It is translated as CASSQTRTSGKNTGELFF.